This T cell receptor (beta chain) was obtained from a study of T cell responses to AZD1222 COVID-19 vaccine. TCRdb's table, derived via immunoSEQ multiplex PCR, lists solely in-frame clones and lacks some. The data contain about 270,000 clones, around 92% of them singletons. In this sample, this clone turned up once. With 0 bases removed from V and 0 bases from J, the gap between germline ends came to 2 bases. Germline V CDR1 and CDR2: SGHTA, FQGTGA. The CDR3 extends over 13 amino acids. This clonotype was obtained from an adult who received the AZD1222 COVID-19 vaccine. The specimen comprised peripheral blood, sampled 28 days after the second AZD1222 dose. The chain carries TRBV7-3 and TRBJ1-2, with D unclear. The DNA of the CDR3 is TGTGCCAGCAGCTTAACAGCTAACTATGGCTACACCTTC. This gives the protein CASSLTANYGYTF.